A single sample is the source of the 30 T cell receptor beta chains below, sequenced in a study of T-cell reconstitution after alpha-beta-depleted transplantation in children. Construction of the TCRbeta library involved unique molecular identifiers. TCRdb re-called the PCR reads with MiXCR, one entry per CDR3 protein. This table holds 200,000 to 250,000 distinct CDR3 sequences, 7% to 9% found once. Material: PBMCs, mostly from graft donor cells, obtained 360 days after TCRalphabeta/CD19-depleted stem cell transplant. The receptors were sampled from a male patient aged 2 to 9 who had a stem cell transplant for acute myeloid leukemia, so the T cells may come from the graft donor.

The rearrangement links TRBV2 to TRBJ1-5; D not certain. Germline CDR1 reads SNHLY; CDR2 reads FYNNEI. V was pared by 5 bases and J by 4 bases, with 18 bases between. This CDR3 is built from 16 residues. The CDR3 here is CASSFRASGPNQPQHF. The CDR3 DNA reads as TGTGCCAGCAGTTTCCGGGCAAGCGGACCTAATCAGCCCCAGCATTTT.

The chain recombines TRBV18 with TRBJ2-1; 7 nucleotides line up with TRBD1. V lost 4 bases, J lost 7 bases, and 19 bases stayed unmatched. The CDR3 sequence is 18 residues long. The germline gives CDR1 KGHSH, CDR2 LQKENI. The CDR3 loop reads CASSLYPRGPVGMNEQFF. The CDR3 DNA reads as TGTGCCAGCTCACTATACCCTAGGGGGCCGGTAGGGATGAATGAGCAGTTCTTC.

This chain links TRBV20-1 with TRBJ2-3; D is ambiguous. V shed 1 base and J shed 2 bases, with 10 bases lying between them. CDR1 is DFQATT, CDR2 SNEGSKA, per germline (reference sequence). There are 14 residues in the CDR3. The CDR3 spells CSARGVEATDTQYF. The CDR3 coding sequence is TGCAGTGCTAGAGGGGTAGAGGCCACAGATACGCAGTATTTT.

The chain couples TRBV20-1 to TRBJ1-6; D unclear. The germline V gene has CDR1 DFQATT and CDR2 SNEGSKA (reference sequence). CDR3 length: 16 residues. The germline V and J ends were trimmed by 1 base and 0 bases, with 10 bases remaining between them. This chain's CDR3 is CSARVGVASYNSPLHF. The CDR3 nucleotides read TGCAGTGCTAGAGTCGGGGTAGCCTCCTATAATTCACCCCTCCACTTT.

This clonotype was detected only a few times. V gene TRBV3-1 combines with J gene TRBJ1-6; D is ambiguous. Looked up from germline, CDR1 is LGHDT and CDR2 is YNNKEL (reference sequence). The V end lost 1 base, the J end lost 8 bases, and 6 bases lay between the germline ends. The CDR3 contains 13 residues. CDR3 sequence: CASSQGQYSPLHF. DNA of the CDR3: TGTGCCAGCAGCCAAGGGCAGTATTCACCCCTCCACTTT.

In this sample, this clonotype turned up a few times. The chain employs TRBV24-1 and TRBJ2-3, with D perhaps assigned TRBD1 or TRBD2 (5 bases each). Trimming took 7 bases from V and 6 from J, leaving 16 bases between them. Germline lookup yields CDR1 KGHDR and CDR2 SFDVKD. This CDR3 comprises 14 residues. The CDR3 region is CATRRARELDTQYF. The DNA for the CDR3 is TGTGCCACCAGAAGGGCCAGGGAGCTGGATACGCAGTATTTT.

This clonotype came up many times. The V call is TRBV20-1, the J call TRBJ1-3; TRBD1 matches 7 bases. The CDR3 contains 13 residues. V lost 4 bases to trimming and J lost 3 bases; unmatched junction nucleotides: 3. Germline V gene sequence: CDR1 DFQATT, CDR2 SNEGSKA (reference sequence). CDR3 protein: CSATTGLGNTIYF. CDR3 sequence (DNA): TGCAGTGCTACGACAGGGCTTGGAAACACCATATATTTT.

This clonotype occurred many times. This chain connects TRBV6-5 to TRBJ1-2; tentative D call: TRBD1 (6 bases). Germline CDR1 MNHEY, CDR2 SVGAGI. This CDR3 is 16 amino acids long. With 3 bases removed from V and 10 bases from J, the gap between germline ends came to 24 bases. CDR3 coding DNA: TGTGCCAGCAGTTATCAAGTCATCAGGGGCGCCGTACCCTACACCTTC. This translates into CASSYQVIRGAVPYTF.

This clonotype was picked up many times. This sequence joins TRBV10-3 and TRBJ2-7; possible D gene TRBD1, 6 bases. The V and J ends lost 6 bases and 5 bases respectively, with 11 bases between them. CDR1 is ENHRY and CDR2 is SYGVKD in the germline V gene. The CDR3 contains 12 residues. CDR3 nucleotide sequence: TGTGCCATCAGCGGGACAATTAACGAGCAGTACTTC. It yields the protein CAISGTINEQYF.

This clonotype appeared a few times. This sequence joins TRBV7-9 and TRBJ2-5; the match to TRBD2 covers 11 bases. J lost 1 base, V lost 8 bases, and 9 bases had no gene match. The CDR3 loop spans 16 amino acids. Germline V gene data show CDR1 as SEHNR and CDR2 as FQNEAQ (reference sequence). CDR3 in DNA: TGTGCCAGCGAAACTATTAGCGGGGGGGCCCAAGAGACCCAGTACTTC. It specifies CASETISGGAQETQYF.

This clonotype was counted between two and nine times. The CDR3 reads CASSVQGRGDTQYF. CDR3 bases: TGTGCCAGCAGTGTCCAGGGTCGGGGAGATACGCAGTATTTT. This chain links TRBV6-1 with TRBJ2-3, with D perhaps given as TRBD1 or TRBD2 (5 bases each). Germline CDR1 and CDR2: MNHNS and SASEGT. The CDR3 totals 14 residues. The V and J ends lost 4 bases and 5 bases respectively, with 13 bases between them.

V and J are TRBV5-1 and TRBJ2-1; TRBD2 matches at 12 bases. J gave up 8 bases and V 3 bases, and 9 bases lay outside the gene matches. The CDR3 extends over 16 amino acids. CDR1 is SGHRS and CDR2 is YFSETQ in the germline V gene. DNA of the CDR3: TGCGCCAGCAGCTCTCTAGCGGGGGGGCGTGGAGATGAGCAGTTCTTC. Encoded protein: CASSSLAGGRGDEQFF.

This chain uses TRBV5-1 with TRBJ2-1; TRBD2 agrees at 13 bases. This CDR3 contains 17 residues. CDR1 is SGHRS and CDR2 is YFSETQ in the germline V gene. V gave up 5 bases and J gave up 3 bases; unmatched junction bases: 8. CDR3 in amino acids: CASRQGTSGKYYNEQFF. CDR3 DNA sequence: TGCGCCAGCAGACAAGGGACTAGCGGGAAGTACTACAATGAGCAGTTCTTC.

In its sample, this clonotype was seen many times. This chain uses TRBV12-3 or TRBV12-4 with TRBJ2-1; 10 bases agree with TRBD2. V shed 5 bases and J 4 bases; nucleotides not matched to a gene: 2. The CDR3 is made up of 14 amino acids. The CDR3 DNA follows: TGTGCCAGCAGTCAACTAGCGGGGTACAATGAGCAGTTCTTC. Encoded protein: CASSQLAGYNEQFF.

V is TRBV12-3 or TRBV12-4 and J is TRBJ2-2, with TRBD2 matching over 14 bases. The CDR3 length is 14 residues. V shed 6 bases, J shed 7 bases, and the junction held 1 base outside the gene matches. The CDR3 protein is CASRGTSGGGELFF. The CDR3, as DNA: TGTGCCAGCAGGGGGACTAGCGGGGGCGGGGAGCTGTTTTTT.

This clonotype has just a few counts. CDR3 DNA sequence: TGCGCCAGCAGCCTCAGCGGGACTAGCGACTTTATCGATGAGCAGTTCTTC. Translation gives CASSLSGTSDFIDEQFF. The chain couples TRBV5-1 to TRBJ2-1, with 10 bases lining up with TRBD2. This CDR3 region has 17 residues. Germline CDR1 reads SGHRS; CDR2 reads YFSETQ. After removal of 4 bases from V and 8 bases from J, the junction contained 15 bases not matched to a gene. The variable domain in full, completed from reference TRBV5-1 and TRBJ2-1, reads KAGVTQTPRYLIKTRGQQVTLSCSPISGHRSVSWYQQTPGQGLQFLFEYFSETQRNKGNFPGRFSGRQFSNSRSEMNVSTLELGDSALYLCASSLSGTSDFIDEQFFGPGTRLTVL.

The chain is built from TRBV29-1 and TRBJ1-2, with a tentative D call TRBD1 (5 bases). The germline V gene encodes CDR1 SQVTM and CDR2 ANQGSEA. Trimming pared 4 bases from V and 4 bases from J, leaving 13 bases between. The CDR3 runs to 13 residues. The chain's CDR3 is CSVGAGWGYGYTF. The CDR3 DNA is TGCAGCGTTGGGGCAGGGTGGGGCTATGGCTACACCTTC.

This clonotype was detected ten times or more. The chain combines TRBV12-3 or TRBV12-4 with TRBJ2-6, with D perhaps TRBD1 or TRBD2 (5 bases each). The germline V and J ends were trimmed by 5 bases and 2 bases, with 7 bases remaining between them. This CDR3 region has 14 residues. The CDR3 region is CASSKGPGANVLTF. In nucleotides, the CDR3 is TGTGCCAGCAGTAAGGGACCTGGGGCCAACGTCCTGACTTTC.

This clonotype was detected many times. The genes are TRBV3-1 and TRBJ1-1, with D uncertain. V gave up 0 bases and J gave up 10 bases, with 9 bases separating them. This CDR3 has 12 residues. Per the germline V gene, CDR1 is LGHDT and CDR2 is YNNKEL (reference sequence). Here the CDR3 DNA reads TGTGCCAGCAGCCAAGATGTTGGGAGAGCTTTCTTT. It encodes CASSQDVGRAFF.

This clonotype was seen repeatedly, ten times or more. The chain uses TRBV9 and TRBJ2-1; TRBD2 agrees at 7 bases. Unmatched junction bases numbered 14, after V lost 4 bases and J lost 7 bases. The CDR3 extends over 16 amino acids. Looked up from germline, CDR1 is SGDLS and CDR2 is YYNGEE. CDR3 sequence: CASSNTLARFVNEQFF. The CDR3 DNA reads TGTGCCAGCAGCAACACACTAGCGAGATTTGTGAATGAGCAGTTCTTC.

Many counts were recorded for this clonotype. The V gene is TRBV12-3 or TRBV12-4, the J gene TRBJ2-1; no clear D gene. The CDR3 loop spans 12 amino acids. V gave up 5 bases and J gave up 3 bases, with 5 bases separating them. This CDR3 reads CASSGVYNEQFF. For the CDR3, the DNA is TGTGCCAGCAGTGGTGTCTACAATGAGCAGTTCTTC.

The V gene is TRBV5-6, the J gene TRBJ2-7; D remains ambiguous. The CDR3 has 15 residues. V was trimmed by 0 bases and J by 0 bases, leaving 10 bases between them. CDR1 and CDR2 (germline): SGHDT, YYEEEE. CDR3 DNA: TGTGCCAGCAGCTTGGGAGCCACGAGCTCCTACGAGCAGTACTTC. Translated: CASSLGATSSYEQYF.

This clonotype was recorded a few times. The gene calls are TRBV7-9 and TRBJ2-3; maybe TRBD1 (5 bases). The germline V and J ends were trimmed by 5 bases and 4 bases, with 13 bases remaining between them. Germline V gene lookup returns CDR1 SEHNR and CDR2 FQNEAQ (reference sequence). The CDR3 is 14 amino acids. Here the CDR3 DNA reads TGTGCCAGCAGCCCACAAACAGGCTCAGATACGCAGTATTTT. Protein: CASSPQTGSDTQYF.

This rearrangement joins TRBV7-3 to TRBJ1-6; 7 nucleotides align to TRBD1. Germline CDR1 and CDR2: SGHTA and FQGTGA. The CDR3 sequence is 15 residues long. With 0 bases clipped from V and 9 bases from J, the junction kept 5 bases outside the gene matches. This CDR3 reads CASSLTEGASSPLHF. CDR3 sequence (DNA): TGTGCCAGCAGCTTAACGGAGGGGGCAAGTTCACCCCTCCACTTT.

This clonotype was detected many times. The gene calls are TRBV29-1 and TRBJ1-4, with D perhaps matching TRBD1 (6 bases). CDR3 length: 15 amino acids. Germline CDR1 and CDR2: SQVTM and ANQGSEA. Trimming shortened V by 5 bases and J by 2 bases, and 15 bases separated the two germline ends. The CDR3 nucleotides read TGCAGCGTTCGGAGGGGGACCTCGACTAATGAAAAACTGTTTTTT. This encodes CSVRRGTSTNEKLFF.

In this sample, this clonotype turned up many times. The V call is TRBV5-5, the J call TRBJ2-2; maybe TRBD1 (6 bases). There are 16 residues in the CDR3. The germline V gene has CDR1 SGHKS and CDR2 YYEKEE (reference sequence). Trimming shortened V by 0 bases and J by 1 base, and 10 bases separated the two germline ends. The CDR3 region has the DNA TGTGCCAGCAGCTTGGATCCGGGACAGAACACCGGGGAGCTGTTTTTT. This sequence encodes CASSLDPGQNTGELFF. The whole variable domain, filled in from reference TRBV5-5 and TRBJ2-2, reads DAGVTQSPTHLIKTRGQQVTLRCSPISGHKSVSWYQQVLGQGPQFIFQYYEKEERGRGNFPDRFSARQFPNYSSELNVNALLLGDSALYLCASSLDPGQNTGELFFGEGSRLTVL.

This chain uses TRBV5-1 with TRBJ1-5, with TRBD1 identical over 8 bases. The CDR3 runs 18 residues. Germline loops: CDR1 SGHRS, CDR2 YFSETQ. After removal of 4 bases from V and 4 bases from J, the junction contained 16 bases not matched to a gene. The CDR3 nucleotides read TGCGCCAGCAGCCCTATTCCCCGGGACAGGTGGGGAAATCAGCCCCAGCATTTT. Encoded protein: CASSPIPRDRWGNQPQHF.

V usage is TRBV5-5 and J usage is TRBJ2-2; TRBD1 matches at 9 bases. Trimming at V came to 4 bases and at J to 7 bases, leaving 8 bases not matched to a gene. Germline V gives CDR1 SGHKS, CDR2 YYEKEE (reference sequence). The CDR3 totals 15 residues. The CDR3 spells CASSPARTGVGELFF. DNA for the CDR3: TGTGCCAGCAGCCCGGCCCGGACAGGGGTCGGGGAGCTGTTTTTT.

This clonotype showed up many times. V and J are TRBV5-1 and TRBJ2-1; D is unresolved. Germline V CDR1 and CDR2: SGHRS, YFSETQ. CDR3 length: 12 amino acids. V lost 5 bases to trimming and J lost 4 bases, with 7 bases between them. The CDR3 loop reads CASRDQYNEQFF. The CDR3 DNA reads as TGCGCCAGCAGGGACCAGTACAATGAGCAGTTCTTC.

The J gene is TRBJ2-1, the V gene TRBV12-3 or TRBV12-4, with D uncertain. The V end was cut by 5 bases, the J end by 10 bases, with 12 bases between. The CDR3 consists of 12 residues. CDR3: CASSLRTLEQFF. The DNA of the CDR3 is TGTGCCAGCAGTCTCCGGACCCTGGAGCAGTTCTTC.